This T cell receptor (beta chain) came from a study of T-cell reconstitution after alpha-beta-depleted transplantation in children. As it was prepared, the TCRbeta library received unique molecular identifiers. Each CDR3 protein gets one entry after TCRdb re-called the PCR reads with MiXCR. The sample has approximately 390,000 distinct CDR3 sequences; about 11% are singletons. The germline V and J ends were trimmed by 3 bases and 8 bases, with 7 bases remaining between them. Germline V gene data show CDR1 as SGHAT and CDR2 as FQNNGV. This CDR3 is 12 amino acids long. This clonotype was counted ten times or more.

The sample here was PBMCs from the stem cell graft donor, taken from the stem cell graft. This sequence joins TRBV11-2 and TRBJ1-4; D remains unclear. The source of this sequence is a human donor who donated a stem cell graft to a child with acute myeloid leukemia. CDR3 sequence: CASSFWEEKLFF. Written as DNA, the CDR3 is TGTGCCAGCAGCTTTTGGGAGGAAAAACTGTTTTTT.